The 8 T cell receptor beta chains below all came from one sample that was sequenced in a study of blood T cell repertoires in COVID-19. Measured with immunoSEQ multiplex PCR; TCRdb has only the in-frame clones, and not every one. The sample records fewer than 250,000 clones, less than 90% being singletons. The source material was peripheral blood. All receptors come from a man aged 35-49 years with acute or convalescent COVID-19.

This sequence joins TRBV5-1 and TRBJ2-7; TRBD1 is a possible D gene (5 bases). The V end was cut by 1 base, the J end by 1 base, with 9 bases between. Germline V gene lookup returns CDR1 SGHRS and CDR2 YFSETQ. This CDR3 region has 14 residues. CDR3 nucleotide sequence: TGCGCCAGCAGCTTGAGCCAGGGTTCCTACGAGCAGTACTTC. It encodes CASSLSQGSYEQYF.

The chain couples TRBV11-2 to TRBJ2-3, with a weak D call TRBD2 (6 bases). CDR1 and CDR2 (germline): SGHAT, FQNNGV. Trimming stripped 6 bases from V and 2 bases from J, with 18 bases between. The CDR3 sequence is 16 residues long. The chain's CDR3 is CASRDHGLPDTDTQYF. CDR3 DNA: TGTGCCAGCAGGGACCATGGACTACCAGACACAGATACGCAGTATTTT.

The chain has TRBV14 and TRBJ2-7; 13 bases line up with TRBD2. Unmatched junction bases numbered 8, after V lost 0 bases and J lost 3 bases. Looked up from germline, CDR1 is SGHDN and CDR2 is FVKESK. This CDR3 spans 18 amino acids. The DNA of the CDR3 is TGTGCCAGCAGCCAAGATCCTTGGACTAGCGGGGGCCTCTACGAGCAGTACTTC. Encoded protein: CASSQDPWTSGGLYEQYF.

The chain is built from TRBV29-1 and TRBJ2-3; TRBD2 is a possible D gene (5 bases). The germline CDR1 and CDR2 sequences are SQVTM and ANQGSEA. The CDR3 length is 11 residues. Deletions cut 5 bases from V and 14 bases from J, with 17 bases between. The CDR3 is CSVRTPRGWYF. The DNA for the CDR3 is TGCAGCGTTCGGACTCCGAGAGGGTGGTATTTT.

The sample holds one count of this clone. V gene TRBV5-1 combines with J gene TRBJ2-1; perhaps TRBD1 as D (5 bases). CDR3 length equals 14 residues. V lost 1 base, J lost 4 bases, and 9 bases lay in between. Germline V lookup: CDR1 SGHRS, CDR2 YFSETQ. CDR3 protein: CASSLPRAYNEQFF. The CDR3 DNA is TGCGCCAGCAGCTTGCCCAGGGCTTACAATGAGCAGTTCTTC.

This clone was seen a few times. The CDR3 nucleotides read TGTGCCAGCAGCCAATGGAGGTTACGGGGGGGCCTATCGGATACGCAGTATTTT. Its protein is CASSQWRLRGGLSDTQYF. The rearrangement uses TRBV14 and TRBJ2-3; TRBD2 matches 8 bases. V shed 2 bases and J 6 bases; nucleotides not matched to a gene: 16. The CDR3 sequence is 18 residues long. From germline, CDR1 is SGHDN and CDR2 FVKESK.

The table lists this clone with a count of one. The chain links TRBV5-4 to TRBJ2-3; a possible D gene is TRBD2 (6 bases). This CDR3 comprises 14 residues. Per the germline V gene, CDR1 is SGHNT and CDR2 is YYREEE (reference sequence). V was clipped by 0 bases and J by 3 bases, with 8 bases between them. CDR3 sequence: CASSLVAGTDTQYF. As DNA, the CDR3 is TGTGCCAGCAGCTTGGTTGCGGGGACAGATACGCAGTATTTT.

This chain uses TRBV2 with TRBJ2-7; D gene unclear. Trimming removed 4 bases from V and 2 bases from J, with 6 bases in between. The CDR3 loop spans 12 amino acids. Germline CDR1 is SNHLY and CDR2 is FYNNEI. CDR3 nucleotides: TGTGCCAGCAGTGCCACTGCCTACGAGCAGTACTTC. Its protein product is CASSATAYEQYF.